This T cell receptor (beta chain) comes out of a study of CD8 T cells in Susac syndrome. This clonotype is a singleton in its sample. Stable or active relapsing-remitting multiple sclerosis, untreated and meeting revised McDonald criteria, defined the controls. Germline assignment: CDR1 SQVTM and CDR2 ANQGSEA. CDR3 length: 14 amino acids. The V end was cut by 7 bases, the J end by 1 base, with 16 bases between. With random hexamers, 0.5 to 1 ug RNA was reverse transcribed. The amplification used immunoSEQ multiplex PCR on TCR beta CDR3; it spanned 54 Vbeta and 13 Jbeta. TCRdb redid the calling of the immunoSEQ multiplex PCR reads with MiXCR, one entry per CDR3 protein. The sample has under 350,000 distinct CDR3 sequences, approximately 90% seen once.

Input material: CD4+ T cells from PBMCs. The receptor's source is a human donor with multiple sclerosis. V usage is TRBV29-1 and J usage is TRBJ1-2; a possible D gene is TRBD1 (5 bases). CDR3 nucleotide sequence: TGCAGCGGCCTCGGGGGTCTAAGTAACTATGGCTACACCTTC. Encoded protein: CSGLGGLSNYGYTF.